The clone carrying this TCR beta chain was seen many times. Its antigen is undetermined. Quantitative molecular-barcoded 5'-RACE generated the TCR beta libraries. In TCRdb, the 5' RACE reads were re-called with MiXCR into one record per CDR3 protein. The data contain around 75,000 distinct CDR3 sequences, approximately 5% of them singletons. This sample was taken from a study of CD8 T cells in ankylosing spondylitis. CDR1 is ENHRY and CDR2 is SYGVKD in the germline V gene. This CDR3 has 13 residues. Trimming took 6 bases from V and 0 from J; bases not matched to a gene: 1. Points from the study as a whole: As reported, disease-linked clones showed significant enrichment in matched ankylosing spondylitis synovial fluid. Ankylosing spondylitis blood seemed to carry a telltale TCR beta motif made of roughly eight highly homologous variants. CD8+ by phenotype, disease-linked clones were relatively rare in peripheral blood.

The TCR originated in a male donor with ankylosing spondylitis or in good health (not recorded which). The sequenced sample consisted of blood, either unsorted or a sorted T cell fraction (not recorded which). The chain combines TRBV10-3 with TRBJ2-5, with TRBD2 matching over 7 bases. The CDR3 here is CAISRGDQETQYF. As DNA, the CDR3 is TGTGCCATCAGCCGGGGGGACCAAGAGACCCAGTACTTC.